This is a list of T cell receptor beta chains from one sample in a study of HIV-infected patients and healthy controls. Via MiXCR, TCRdb re-called the 5' RACE reads, giving one row per CDR3 protein. The data hold around 67,000 distinct CDR3 sequences, with roughly a sixth observed a single time. The sequenced material came from CD4+ T cells from blood. Receptors were obtained from a human donor in good health. Each CDR3 is given with its conserved first and last residue. The order of the fields is D gene, clone size, V gene, J gene, CDR3 DNA, CDR3 protein. A D gene is named only where the DNA matches it firmly. Rows may omit the clone size; those that give it use once, few, many or a size class.

>.|few|TRBV20-1|TRBJ1-1
TGCAGTGCTATTACAACAGTCTCTGAAGCTTTCTTT
CSAITTVSEAFF
>TRBD1|many|TRBV29-1|TRBJ1-2
TGCAGCGTTGAAGACGCCGGGACAGGGGTTGGCTACACCTTC
CSVEDAGTGVGYTF
>.|.|TRBV9|TRBJ2-2
TGTGCCAGCAGAGGGGCGCAAGCCTCGACCGGGGAGCTGTTTTTT
CASRGAQASTGELFF
>TRBD2|many|TRBV20-1|TRBJ2-1
TGCAGTGCTAGAGATTCGGGTAGCGGGGGGAGCAATGAGCAGTTCTTC
CSARDSGSGGSNEQFF
>.|once|TRBV20-1|TRBJ1-5
TGCAGTGCTAGAGCGAACCTGGCGAGGGAAGGTCAGCCCCAGCATTTT
CSARANLAREGQPQHF
>.|.|TRBV5-4|TRBJ2-1
TGTGCCAGCAGCTTGGGCCTAGCAAGAGAGAATGAGCAGTTCTTC
CASSLGLARENEQFF
>.|.|TRBV18|TRBJ1-1
TGTGCCAGCTCACCTGATCTCTCGGGCACTGAAGCTTTCTTT
CASSPDLSGTEAFF
>.|few|TRBV12-3/TRBV12-4|TRBJ1-4
TGTGCCAGCAGTTTCGGTGAAAAACTGTTTTTT
CASSFGEKLFF
>.|many|TRBV7-9|TRBJ1-2
TGTGCCAGCAGCTCGTACGGGAGCGGCTACACCTTC
CASSSYGSGYTF
>TRBD1|few|TRBV3-1|TRBJ2-1
TGTGCCAGCAGCCTTGACAGGGGGAATTGGAATGAGCAGTTCTTC
CASSLDRGNWNEQFF
>.|few|TRBV18|TRBJ2-3
TGTGCCAGCTCACCCATTCGGACAGATACGCAGTATTTT
CASSPIRTDTQYF
>.|.|TRBV6-5|TRBJ2-3
TGTGCCAGCAGTTTCTCAGCGTGGGGTAGCACAGATACGCAGTATTTT
CASSFSAWGSTDTQYF
>TRBD2|.|TRBV27|TRBJ2-3
TGTGCCAGCAGTTTAATACTAGCGGGAGGGCCTCGCACAGATACGCAGTATTTT
CASSLILAGGPRTDTQYF
>.|medium-sized|TRBV12-3/TRBV12-4|TRBJ2-1
TGTGCCAGCAGTCCGGGTAATGAGCAGTTCTTC
CASSPGNEQFF
>.|many|TRBV5-4|TRBJ2-7
TGTGCCAGCAGCCGCGCGACCGGCACCCACGAGCAGTACTTC
CASSRATGTHEQYF
>TRBD2|.|TRBV11-2|TRBJ2-3
TGTGCCAGCAGCTGGACTAGCGGGAGGGCCGGAACAGATACGCAGTATTTT
CASSWTSGRAGTDTQYF
>.|.|TRBV27|TRBJ2-1
TGTGCCAGCAGTTTAAGTACAGGGTCCTACAATGAGCAGTTCTTC
CASSLSTGSYNEQFF
>.|many|TRBV20-1|TRBJ2-3
TGCAGTGCTAGAGATGAAATGACAGATACGCAGTATTTT
CSARDEMTDTQYF
>.|few|TRBV6-5|TRBJ1-2
TGTGCCAGCAGTTTTGATACATCCTATGGCTACACCTTC
CASSFDTSYGYTF
>.|.|TRBV20-1|TRBJ1-4
TGCAGTGCTAGTCGAGGGTCGATGGGGGAAAAACTGTTTTTT
CSASRGSMGEKLFF
>TRBD2|.|TRBV24-1|TRBJ2-1
TGTGCCACCAGTGATAGCAGACTAGCGGGAGACAATGAGCAGTTCTTC
CATSDSRLAGDNEQFF
>.|.|TRBV6-6|TRBJ2-7
TGTGCCAGCAGTTACGGGGCGGAAAGCTACGAGCAGTACTTC
CASSYGAESYEQYF